These T cell receptor beta chains were read from a single sample in a study of immune evolution from preneoplasia to lung adenocarcinoma. Some clones are missing from TCRdb's copy, which holds only in-frame ones; the method was immunoSEQ multiplex PCR. The data contain some 15,000 clones, 70% to 85% of them seen just once; the ten biggest clones take up 2.5% to 3%. Sequenced sample: FFPE minimally invasive lung adenocarcinoma tissue. These receptors were obtained from a person aged 55 to 79 with lung adenocarcinoma. CDR3s include the opening cysteine and the closing phenylalanine or tryptophan. Each record gives: V gene, clone size, J gene, D gene, CDR3 protein, CDR3 DNA. The D gene is left open where the match is weak. Size is omitted from some rows. Given values are once, few, many or a class for expanded clones.

TRBV28,NA,TRBJ1-5,NA,CASSRDAGNNQPQHF,TGTGCCAGCAGTCGCGATGCGGGGAACAATCAGCCCCAGCATTTT
TRBV6-1,NA,TRBJ1-2,NA,CASRIITNYGYTF,TGTGCCAGCAGGATAATTACTAACTATGGCTACACCTTC
TRBV6-4,NA,TRBJ1-6,NA,CASSESQDYNSPLHF,TGTGCCAGCAGTGAAAGCCAAGACTATAATTCACCTCTCCACTTT
TRBV5-4,NA,TRBJ2-3,TRBD1,CASSRDRALYRPDTQYF,TGTGCCAGCAGCCGGGACAGAGCACTCTATCGTCCAGATACGCAGTATTTT
TRBV5-8,NA,TRBJ2-3,TRBD2,CASSRTGTSMFTDTQYF,TGTGCCAGCAGCCGGACGGGGACTAGCATGTTCACAGATACGCAGTATTTT
TRBV20-1,NA,TRBJ1-4,NA,CSASYNEKLFF,TGCAGTGCTAGCTATAATGAAAAACTGTTTTTT
TRBV29-1,NA,TRBJ1-2,TRBD1,CSVTGTANYGYTF,TGCAGCGTTACCGGGACAGCGAACTATGGCTACACCTTC
TRBV7-9,few,TRBJ1-5,NA,CASSLEGGQPQHF,TGTGCCAGCAGCTTAGAGGGAGGTCAGCCCCAGCATTTT
TRBV6-5,few,TRBJ1-6,NA,CASRKNNSPLHF,TGTGCCAGCAGGAAAAATAATTCACCCCTCCACTTT
TRBV27,NA,TRBJ2-7,TRBD2,CASRPEGLALYEQYF,TGTGCCAGCAGGCCCGAGGGACTAGCTCTCTACGAGCAGTACTTC
TRBV28,NA,TRBJ2-2,TRBD1,CASSSQGTGELFF,TGTGCCAGCAGTTCACAGGGGACCGGGGAGCTGTTTTTT
TRBV7-2,once,TRBJ2-7,TRBD1,CASSPGTDSYEQYF,TGTGCCAGCAGCCCCGGGACAGACTCCTACGAGCAGTACTTC
TRBV29-1,NA,TRBJ1-1,NA,CSVLGGTNTEAFF,TGCAGCGTTCTTGGGGGGACGAACACTGAAGCTTTCTTT
TRBV18,NA,TRBJ1-1,NA,CASSPIQANTEAFF,TGTGCCAGCTCACCAATCCAGGCAAACACTGAAGCTTTCTTT
TRBV19,NA,TRBJ2-1,NA,CASSDDEGPRYNEQFF,TGTGCCAGTAGCGACGATGAGGGCCCCCGTTACAATGAGCAGTTCTTC
TRBV13,NA,TRBJ1-3,NA,CASSLVTGTSSGNTIYF,TGTGCCAGCAGCTTGGTTACAGGGACCAGCTCTGGAAACACCATATATTTT
TRBV11-2,NA,TRBJ2-5,TRBD2,CASSPGTSGPGRETQYF,TGTGCCAGCAGCCCCGGGACTAGCGGGCCGGGGCGGGAGACCCAGTACTTC